This T cell receptor (beta chain) was sequenced during a study of OX40 agonist ivuxolimab in advanced cancers. Study information: At roughly 80% male, the cohort had a mean age of approximately 60 years, ranging from roughly 20 to 79. Study-wide findings and caveats: Both blood CD4+ and CD8+ T cells showed clonal growth by week 6 at 0.1 to 3.0 mg/kg. Individuals who were partial responders at 0.1-3.0 mg/kg had clonal expansion that ranked among the lowest.

V shed 4 bases, J shed 9 bases, and the junction held 10 bases outside the gene matches. The CDR3 has 16 amino acids. Germline V gives CDR1 MRHNA, CDR2 SNTAGT. Details on this clone: The target antigen is unknown.

The method was immunoSEQ multiplex PCR; TCRdb's version includes in-frame clones alone and lacks a portion of them. Of 120,000 or so clones in the sample, over 85% were seen once. Specimen: CD4+ or CD8+ T cells sorted from blood, collected in a trial of the OX40 agonist ivuxolimab. The rearrangement uses TRBV6-4 and TRBJ2-1; 12 bases are a match to TRBD2. The receptor was derived from an adult with an advanced solid tumor such as melanoma, head and neck, liver or kidney cancer. This CDR3 reads CASSAFGLAGLGEQFF. The CDR3 nucleotides are TGTGCCAGCAGTGCCTTCGGACTAGCGGGATTGGGTGAGCAGTTCTTC.